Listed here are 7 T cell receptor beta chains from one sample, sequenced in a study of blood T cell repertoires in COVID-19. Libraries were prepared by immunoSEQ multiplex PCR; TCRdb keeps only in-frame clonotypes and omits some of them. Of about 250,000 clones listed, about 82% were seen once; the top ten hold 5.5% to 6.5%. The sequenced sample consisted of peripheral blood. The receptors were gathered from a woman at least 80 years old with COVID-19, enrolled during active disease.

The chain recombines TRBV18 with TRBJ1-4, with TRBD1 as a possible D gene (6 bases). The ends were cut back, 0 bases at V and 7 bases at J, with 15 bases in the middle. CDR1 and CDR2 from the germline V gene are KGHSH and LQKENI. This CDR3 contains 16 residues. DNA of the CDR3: TGTGCCAGCTCACCACCGGGGTACCAACAGGGTGAAAAACTGTTTTTT. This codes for CASSPPGYQQGEKLFF.

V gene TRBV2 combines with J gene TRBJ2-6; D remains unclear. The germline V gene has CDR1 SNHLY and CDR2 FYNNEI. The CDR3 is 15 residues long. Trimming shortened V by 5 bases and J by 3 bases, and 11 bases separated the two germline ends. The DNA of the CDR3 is TGTGCCAGCAGTTCTCTCGGGTTTGGGGCCAACGTCCTGACTTTC. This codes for CASSSLGFGANVLTF.

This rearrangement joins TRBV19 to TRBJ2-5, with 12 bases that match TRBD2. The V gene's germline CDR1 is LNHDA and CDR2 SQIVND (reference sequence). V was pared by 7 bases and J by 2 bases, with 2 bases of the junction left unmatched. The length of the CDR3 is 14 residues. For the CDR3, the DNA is TGTGCCAGTAAAACTAGCGGGGGGCAAGAGACCCAGTACTTC. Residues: CASKTSGGQETQYF.

The CDR3 loop reads CASNPASSYNSPLHF. The CDR3 DNA sequence: TGTGCCAGCAATCCGGCTAGCTCCTATAATTCACCCCTCCACTTT. V usage is TRBV6-6 and J usage is TRBJ1-6, with no clear D. Trimming cost V 7 bases and J 0 bases, with 10 bases left between them. The CDR3 runs to 15 residues. The V gene's germline CDR1 is MNHNY and CDR2 SVGAGI (reference sequence).

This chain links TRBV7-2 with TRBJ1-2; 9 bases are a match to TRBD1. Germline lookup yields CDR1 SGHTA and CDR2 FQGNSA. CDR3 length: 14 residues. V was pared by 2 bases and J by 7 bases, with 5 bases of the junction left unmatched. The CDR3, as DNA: TGTGCCAGCAGCTTAAGACAGGGGGAAAGTGGCTACACCTTC. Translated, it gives CASSLRQGESGYTF.

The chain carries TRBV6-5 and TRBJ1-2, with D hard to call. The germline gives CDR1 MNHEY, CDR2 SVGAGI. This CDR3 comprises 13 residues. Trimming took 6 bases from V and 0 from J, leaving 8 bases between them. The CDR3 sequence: CASRLDPNYGYTF. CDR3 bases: TGTGCCAGCAGACTAGACCCTAACTATGGCTACACCTTC.

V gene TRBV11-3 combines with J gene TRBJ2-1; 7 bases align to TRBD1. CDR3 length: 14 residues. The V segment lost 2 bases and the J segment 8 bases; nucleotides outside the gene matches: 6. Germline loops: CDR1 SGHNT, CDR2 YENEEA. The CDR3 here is CASSLYSTGDEQFF. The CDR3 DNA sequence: TGTGCCAGCAGCTTATATTCCACAGGGGATGAGCAGTTCTTC.